The 10 T cell receptor beta chains reported below all come from one sample, sequenced in a study of blood T cell repertoires in COVID-19. Assay used: immunoSEQ multiplex PCR; TCRdb lists only in-frame clones, some missing. Of about 150,000 clones in the sample, under 90% were seen once. The specimen was peripheral blood. The receptors were gathered from a human donor in a cohort sampled during active COVID-19.

This clone was observed a handful of times. The CDR3 is CASQFNPPAREQFF. The CDR3 region has the DNA TGTGCCAGCCAATTCAATCCCCCGGCCAGGGAGCAGTTCTTC. The chain has TRBV18 and TRBJ2-1; D remains unclear. The CDR3 loop spans 14 amino acids. Germline V gene sequence: CDR1 KGHSH, CDR2 LQKENI. Deletions cut 8 bases from V and 10 bases from J, with 21 bases between.

The chain is built from TRBV6-5 and TRBJ1-1, with D possibly TRBD1 on 6 matching bases. This CDR3 has 14 amino acids. V lost 6 bases and J 1 base, leaving 12 bases between the germline ends. Germline V lookup: CDR1 MNHEY, CDR2 SVGAGI. CDR3: CASRRGGWNTEAFF. In DNA, the CDR3 is TGTGCCAGCAGGAGAGGGGGTTGGAACACTGAAGCTTTCTTT.

The chain couples TRBV5-1 to TRBJ2-7; maybe TRBD1 (5 bases). The CDR3 loop spans 14 amino acids. With 4 bases removed from V and 0 bases from J, the gap between germline ends came to 11 bases. From germline, CDR1 is SGHRS and CDR2 YFSETQ. The CDR3 loop is CASSLDKISYEQYF. For the CDR3, the DNA is TGCGCCAGCAGCCTGGACAAAATCTCCTACGAGCAGTACTTC.

The chain carries TRBV11-3 and TRBJ2-5, with TRBD2 matching 7 bases. Looked up from germline, CDR1 is SGHNT and CDR2 is YENEEA. The CDR3 contains 16 residues. J gave up 4 bases and V 1 base, and 9 bases lay outside the gene matches. CDR3 in amino acids: CASSLGGSAGVETQYF. CDR3 nucleotides: TGTGCCAGCAGCTTAGGGGGGTCGGCGGGGGTAGAGACCCAGTACTTC.

This clone is a singleton in its sample. This chain links TRBV9 with TRBJ2-2; 8 bases are a match to TRBD2. V lost 0 bases to trimming and J lost 8 bases; unmatched junction nucleotides: 9. The CDR3 totals 16 residues. CDR1 and CDR2 from the germline V gene are SGDLS and YYNGEE. The CDR3 loop reads CASSVGRSGVAGELFF. Written as DNA, the CDR3 is TGTGCCAGCAGCGTAGGGCGTAGCGGGGTAGCGGGGGAGCTGTTTTTT.

This chain links TRBV5-1 with TRBJ2-3, with D tentatively TRBD1 (5 bases). Trimming took 0 bases from V and 5 from J, leaving 16 bases between them. This CDR3 comprises 16 residues. Germline V gives CDR1 SGHRS, CDR2 YFSETQ. DNA for the CDR3: TGCGCCAGCAGCTTGGAGGGCTCACAAAGGGGAGATACGCAGTATTTT. This sequence encodes CASSLEGSQRGDTQYF.

The CDR3 loop reads CSVVRSGDTEAFF. The CDR3 nucleotides are TGCAGCGTTGTTCGTTCAGGGGACACTGAAGCTTTCTTT. The rearrangement links TRBV29-1 to TRBJ1-1; a weak D match, TRBD1 (6 bases). The V gene's germline CDR1 is SQVTM and CDR2 ANQGSEA. The V end was cut by 4 bases, the J end by 3 bases, with 12 bases between. The CDR3 has 13 residues.

The rearrangement links TRBV7-5 to TRBJ2-7; the D call TRBD2 from the table was never checked on the DNA. TRBV7-5 is reported as a pseudogene. CDR3 size: 17 residues. The CDR3 region is CVRSFRSTSGNNYEQYV. The CDR3, as DNA: TGTGTCAGAAGCTTTAGATCGACTAGCGGGAATAACTACGAGCAGTACGTC.

The V and J genes are TRBV6-5 and TRBJ2-1; TRBD2 matches 11 bases. This CDR3 comprises 13 residues. The germline gives CDR1 MNHEY, CDR2 SVGAGI. The ends lost 6 bases at V and 9 bases at J; junction bases unmatched: 4. The CDR3 region has the DNA TGTGCCAGCAGCATCCTAGCGGGGGGTGAGCAGTTCTTC. Translated: CASSILAGGEQFF.

Concerning this clone: Other DNA sequences in the sample encode the same CDR3. V and J are TRBV28 and TRBJ2-3, with 10 bases that match TRBD1. V dropped 6 bases and J dropped 3; count of bases not matched to a gene: 3. There are 14 residues in the CDR3. Germline V gives CDR1 MDHEN, CDR2 SYDVKM. In DNA form, the CDR3 reads TGTGCCAGCAGCCGGGACAGGGGTACAGATACGCAGTATTTT. Translated, it gives CASSRDRGTDTQYF.